The 27 T cell receptor beta chains below come from one sample, sequenced in a study of T-cell reconstitution after alpha-beta-depleted transplantation in children. TCRbeta library construction was performed incorporating unique molecular identifiers. TCRdb reprocessed the PCR reads with MiXCR, giving one entry per CDR3 protein. The table has around 450,000 distinct CDR3 sequences, roughly 17% seen once; the top ten hold 25% to 30%. Sequenced here: PBMCs, mostly from graft donor cells, sampled 360 days after TCRalphabeta/CD19-depleted stem cell transplant. Receptors originate from a boy under two years old who had a stem cell transplant for Wiskott-Aldrich syndrome, so the T cells may come from the graft donor.

There are a few counts of this clonotype. The chain links TRBV2 to TRBJ2-3; 15 nucleotides agree with TRBD2. The junction had 14 bases not matched to a gene; V was cut back by 5 bases and J by 2 bases. Germline-derived CDR1 and CDR2 are SNHLY and FYNNEI. The CDR3 is 20 amino acids. The CDR3, as DNA: TGTGCCAGCAGTCACGCCTCCGGGACTAGCGGGGGGTCCTACACAGATACGCAGTATTTT. Its translation is CASSHASGTSGGSYTDTQYF.

The chain joins TRBV11-2 to TRBJ1-4, with TRBD1 as a possible D gene (6 bases). This CDR3 region has 15 residues. V was trimmed by 3 bases and J by 8 bases, leaving 16 bases between them. CDR1 is SGHAT, CDR2 FQNNGV, per germline. The chain's CDR3 is CASSFNLGGGEKLFF. The CDR3 DNA reads TGTGCCAGCAGCTTCAACCTTGGGGGCGGCGAAAAACTGTTTTTT.

The chain has TRBV7-9 and TRBJ2-3, with D unresolved. The CDR3 sequence is 15 residues long. V dropped 6 bases and J dropped 0 bases, with 13 bases sitting between them. Germline V CDR1 and CDR2: SEHNR, FQNEAQ (reference sequence). The CDR3 spells CASSLQRLSTDTQYF. CDR3 nucleotides: TGTGCCAGCAGTTTGCAAAGGTTAAGCACAGATACGCAGTATTTT.

This clonotype was found a few times. The chain carries TRBV5-5 and TRBJ2-5; TRBD2 matches at 7 bases. Germline V CDR1 and CDR2: SGHKS, YYEKEE (reference sequence). With 3 bases clipped from V and 3 bases from J, the junction kept 5 bases outside the gene matches. The CDR3 spans 14 residues. The CDR3 DNA is TGTGCCAGCAGCTCCAGGGAGGGGAAAGAGACCCAGTACTTC. This encodes CASSSREGKETQYF.

V and J are TRBV20-1 and TRBJ2-1; 11 bases map to TRBD2. There are 16 residues in the CDR3. Germline assignment: CDR1 DFQATT and CDR2 SNEGSKA (reference sequence). Losses at the gene ends were 7 bases for V and 5 bases for J; bases not matched to a gene: 13. The CDR3 DNA is TGCAGTGAGGAGCTGGCTAGCGGGAGGAGGGACAATGAGCAGTTCTTC. This translates into CSEELASGRRDNEQFF.

In this sample, this clonotype turned up a few times. This chain uses TRBV5-6 with TRBJ2-1, with 11 bases matching TRBD2. CDR1 is SGHDT and CDR2 is YYEEEE in the germline V gene. The CDR3 spans 16 residues. V was clipped by 2 bases and J by 4 bases; unmatched bases: 5. The DNA for the CDR3 is TGTGCCAGCAGCTTCCGACTAGCGGGACAATACAATGAGCAGTTCTTC. It is translated as CASSFRLAGQYNEQFF.

This chain links TRBV4-3 with TRBJ2-7; 8 bases agree with TRBD1. V gave up 0 bases and J gave up 1 base; unmatched junction bases: 8. CDR1 is LGHNA, CDR2 YSLEER, per germline. The CDR3 contains 17 residues. CDR3 DNA: TGCGCCAGCAGCCAAGACCCCCCCCGGACAGGGTCCTACGAGCAGTACTTC. Protein sequence: CASSQDPPRTGSYEQYF.

This sequence joins TRBV12-3 or TRBV12-4 and TRBJ2-1; D remains unclear. The CDR3 contains 16 residues. Trimming took off 3 bases at V and 0 bases at J, with 12 bases between the two ends. CDR3 protein: CASSLARPSSYNEQFF. In DNA form, the CDR3 reads TGTGCCAGCAGTTTGGCTAGACCAAGCTCCTACAATGAGCAGTTCTTC.

This chain uses TRBV12-3 or TRBV12-4 with TRBJ2-5, with 7 bases that match TRBD2. Losses at the gene ends were 5 bases for V and 0 bases for J; bases not matched to a gene: 12. The CDR3 spans 17 residues. The CDR3: CASSLGTRRGNQETQYF. In DNA, the CDR3 is TGTGCCAGCAGTCTTGGGACTCGGCGGGGGAACCAAGAGACCCAGTACTTC.

This sequence joins TRBV7-9 and TRBJ2-1; 8 bases line up with TRBD2. Germline-derived CDR1 and CDR2 are SEHNR and FQNEAQ (reference sequence). This CDR3 contains 14 residues. With 7 bases clipped from V and 7 bases from J, the junction kept 9 bases outside the gene matches. The CDR3 reads CASTPSGGANEQFF. DNA for the CDR3: TGTGCCAGCACCCCGTCGGGGGGGGCAAATGAGCAGTTCTTC.

The CDR3 region has the DNA TGTGCCAGCAGTTACCTCGGGACAGGGGCCCAGCCCCAGCATTTT. It translates to CASSYLGTGAQPQHF. The rearrangement joins TRBV6-5 to TRBJ1-5, with 10 bases matching TRBD1. CDR1 and CDR2 from the germline V gene are MNHEY and SVGAGI. The CDR3 extends over 15 amino acids. J was trimmed by 7 bases and V by 2 bases; bases with no gene match: 5.

Remarks on this clonotype: Sequence at one end of the junction differs from germline and may be a read error. The chain is built from TRBV2 and TRBJ2-1; TRBD2 matches 10 bases. The length of the CDR3 is 19 residues. Per the germline V gene, CDR1 is SNHLY and CDR2 is FYNNEI. The CDR3 loop reads CACSLKGPRRTSGYNEQFF. The CDR3 nucleotides read TGTGCCTGCAGTTTAAAAGGGCCTCGGAGGACTAGCGGTTACAATGAGCAGTTCTTC.

The sample holds one count of this clonotype. The V call is TRBV7-6, the J call TRBJ2-1; D perhaps matches TRBD2 (5 bases). CDR1 SGHVS and CDR2 FNYEAQ come from the germline V gene. The CDR3 has 18 amino acids. The V and J ends lost 0 bases and 3 bases respectively, with 18 bases between them. The CDR3 sequence: CASSLARSGGIGYNEQFF. CDR3 bases: TGTGCCAGCAGCTTAGCGCGAAGTGGAGGAATAGGCTACAATGAGCAGTTCTTC.

The chain uses TRBV12-3 or TRBV12-4 and TRBJ1-5; 7 bases fit TRBD1. Trimming cost V 5 bases and J 5 bases; bases outside gene matches: 0. CDR3 size: 12 residues. The DNA of the CDR3 is TGTGCCAGCAGTACAGGGGATCAGCCCCAGCATTTT. Amino acids: CASSTGDQPQHF.

In its sample, this clonotype was seen a few times. The chain combines TRBV2 with TRBJ2-2, with 10 nucleotides matching TRBD1. From germline, CDR1 is SNHLY and CDR2 FYNNEI. Trimming cost V 6 bases and J 0 bases; bases outside gene matches: 10. The CDR3 covers 18 residues. The DNA of the CDR3 is TGTGCCAGCAGCCGGTCGGGACAGGGGCCCCCGAACACCGGGGAGCTGTTTTTT. Protein sequence: CASSRSGQGPPNTGELFF.

This chain joins TRBV5-1 and TRBJ2-7, with 12 bases lining up with TRBD2. Germline CDR1 reads SGHRS; CDR2 reads YFSETQ. Unmatched junction bases numbered 8, after V lost 1 base and J lost 0 bases. The CDR3 spans 18 residues. CDR3 bases: TGCGCCAGCAGCTTGCTGGGACTAGCGGGCGGAAACTCCTACGAGCAGTACTTC. It codes for CASSLLGLAGGNSYEQYF.

J is TRBJ2-1 and V is TRBV7-6, with D perhaps matching TRBD1 (5 bases). Trimming took 3 bases from V and 2 from J, leaving 14 bases between them. The V gene's germline CDR1 is SGHVS and CDR2 FNYEAQ. The CDR3 contains 16 residues. The CDR3 nucleotides are TGTGCCAGCAGCTTTCAGGGCAGCCATACCTACAATGAGCAGTTCTTC. This translates into CASSFQGSHTYNEQFF.

This clonotype was observed a few times. The chain employs TRBV15 and TRBJ2-2; the D is unclear. This CDR3 contains 13 residues. Germline assignment: CDR1 LNHNV and CDR2 YYDKDF (reference sequence). With 3 bases removed from V and 5 bases from J, the gap between germline ends came to 7 bases. DNA of the CDR3: TGTGCCACCAGCAGGTTATGGACCGGGGAGCTGTTTTTT. Translation gives CATSRLWTGELFF. Using reference TRBV15 and TRBJ2-2 for the parts outside the CDR3, the full variable domain is DAMVIQNPRYQVTQFGKPVTLSCSQTLNHNVMYWYQQKSSQAPKLLFHYYDKDFNNEADTPDNFQSRRPNTSFCFLDIRSPGLGDTAMYLCATSRLWTGELFFGEGSRLTVL.

The V call is TRBV6-5, the J call TRBJ2-1, with 9 bases that match TRBD2. Germline CDR1 MNHEY, CDR2 SVGAGI. V trimming: 2 bases; J trimming: 7 bases; junction bases outside the gene matches: 9. This CDR3 contains 16 residues. The CDR3 sequence: CASSYGGSGRVNEQFF. The CDR3 nucleotides are TGTGCCAGCAGTTACGGGGGTAGCGGGAGAGTAAATGAGCAGTTCTTC.

Ten or more counts support this clonotype. V is TRBV5-1 and J is TRBJ2-7; D unresolved. V lost 3 bases and J lost 0, with 10 bases in between. This CDR3 is 14 amino acids long. Germline CDR1 is SGHRS and CDR2 is YFSETQ. In DNA form, the CDR3 reads TGCGCCAGCAGCTCGGTTCCAGACTCCTACGAGCAGTACTTC. Translated: CASSSVPDSYEQYF.

In its sample, this clonotype was seen a few times. The rearrangement joins TRBV7-9 to TRBJ2-7; D call uncertain. This CDR3 has 14 amino acids. Germline V CDR1 and CDR2: SEHNR, FQNEAQ (reference sequence). The germline V and J ends were trimmed by 1 base and 9 bases, with 16 bases remaining between them. CDR3 sequence: CASSLGPLPTGQYF. The CDR3 DNA reads as TGTGCCAGCAGCTTAGGCCCCTTGCCTACTGGGCAGTACTTC.

V gene TRBV11-2 combines with J gene TRBJ2-3, with TRBD2 identical over 8 bases. Trimming cost V 0 bases and J 3 bases; bases outside gene matches: 8. The CDR3 runs to 17 residues. Germline loops: CDR1 SGHAT, CDR2 FQNNGV. This chain's CDR3 is CASSLDGSGMRTDTQYF. As DNA, the CDR3 is TGTGCCAGCAGCTTAGACGGTAGCGGGATGAGGACAGATACGCAGTATTTT.

V usage is TRBV5-1 and J usage is TRBJ2-6; no firm D call. Trimming removed 2 bases at V and 0 bases at J, with 9 bases between. The CDR3 is 16 amino acids. Germline-derived CDR1 and CDR2 are SGHRS and YFSETQ. Here the CDR3 DNA reads TGCGCCAGCAGCTTTTACCTCAGCTCTGGGGCCAACGTCCTGACTTTC. It specifies CASSFYLSSGANVLTF.

This clonotype appeared a few times. The V gene is TRBV29-1, the J gene TRBJ1-1; no clear D. V lost 5 bases and J lost 4, with 14 bases in between. The length of the CDR3 is 13 residues. The germline V gene encodes CDR1 SQVTM and CDR2 ANQGSEA. CDR3 nucleotides: TGCAGCGTTCGAGGGAAGCCCCTCACTGAAGCTTTCTTT. It specifies CSVRGKPLTEAFF. Supplemented by reference TRBV29-1 and TRBJ1-1, the full variable domain reads SAVISQKPSRDICQRGTSLTIQCQVDSQVTMMFWYRQQPGQSLTLIATANQGSEATYESGFVIDKFPISRPNLTFSTLTVSNMSPEDSSIYLCSVRGKPLTEAFFGQGTRLTVV.

The chain is built from TRBV2 and TRBJ2-1, with a possible D match to TRBD2 (6 bases). The CDR3 spans 15 residues. Trimming shortened V by 6 bases and J by 0 bases, and 12 bases separated the two germline ends. Germline values: CDR1 SNHLY, CDR2 FYNNEI. The CDR3 is CASRPGLRSYNEQFF. In DNA, the CDR3 is TGTGCCAGCAGGCCGGGACTCCGCTCCTACAATGAGCAGTTCTTC.

This clonotype was seen ten or more times. The V and J genes are TRBV4-1 and TRBJ2-7, with D possibly being TRBD2 (5 bases). The CDR3 has 14 amino acids. V was cut by 1 base and J by 7 bases, with 14 bases left in between. Germline loops: CDR1 MGHRA, CDR2 YSYEKL. The CDR3 nucleotides are TGCGCCAGCAGCCAAGCCCGTGGAGGTAGTGAGCAGTACTTC. Translating it yields CASSQARGGSEQYF.

The rearrangement links TRBV25-1 to TRBJ2-5, with 10 bases aligning to TRBD2. The junction had 4 bases not matched to a gene; V was cut back by 2 bases and J by 7 bases. This CDR3 contains 14 residues. Germline lookup yields CDR1 MGHDK and CDR2 SYGVNS. DNA of the CDR3: TGTGCCAGCAGTGAACCCTCTAGCGGGGGGACCCAGTACTTC. Encoded protein: CASSEPSSGGTQYF.